Detailed here is one T cell receptor (beta chain). Its antigen target is currently unknown. Qualities for individual bases were not recorded, and no much larger clone is one base off. The time point tag for this specimen amounts to: blood from clinic visit 5 months post-surgery; TSC patient then seizure free. The surgery cases with the highest brain T cell transcript signatures were chosen for TCR beta chain sequencing of brain tissue, and also of blood when blood was available. Prior to surgery, the patients had been treated with at least one anti-epileptic drug. TCR-sequenced patients were children with drug-resistant epilepsy due to tuberous sclerosis complex, focal cortical dysplasia, Rasmussen encephalitis or hemimegalencephaly. Bulk genomic DNA was isolated from unsorted brain tissue and whole blood using the Monarch genomic DNA purification kit. The CDR3 covers 13 residues, taking in both the cysteine and the phenylalanine. The kept DNA is CDR3 alone, 39 bases in frame from the first base. V ends up 8 bases short and J 1 base short, with an unmatched junction base count of 1. As encoded in the germline V gene (reference sequence), CDR1 is SEHNR while CDR2 is FQNEAQ.

TCR beta chain sequences were generated from genomic DNA using the immunoSEQ assay. For the original study's pipeline: CDR3 sequences not starting with the conserved framework cysteine at position 104 were manually removed. To get clonality, the normalized Shannon's Diversity Index was subtracted from one, giving values from 0 (maximal diversity) to 1 (oligoclonal). Differences in the frequency of the same CDR3 between samples, such as brain versus blood, were assessed with chi-squared comparison-of-proportions tests. Public clonotypes were identified by searching immuneACCESS, and similarity to known antiviral clonotypes was assessed with the VDJdb browser. In its TCRdb copy, this immuneACCESS table keeps in-frame sequences only and misses some clones. Where compared with another copy, unresolved V genes explain less than half of these, and the others have no known cause. From that table come the V and J calls and clone size; the DNA was used to work out D and trimming. This sample has about 340,000 clones in its table, and about 94% of those were observed once. 5% to 7% of the sample belongs to the ten largest clones.

This specimen belongs to a study of brain T cells in children with intractable seizures (dated by TCRdb to the early 2020s). About the investigation overall: Resected brain tissue from 45 to 60 pediatric epilepsy surgery cases was first screened for immune gene transcripts using a NanoString immunology panel. Of the roughly 12 selected surgery cases, pre-surgery blood was also sequenced for eight, so four had brain tissue only.

Results and caveats for the whole study, not just this receptor: Viral specificity was inferred only from CDR3 sequence similarity, and patients' HCMV serostatus was unknown. Sequencing depth differed between pre- and post-surgery blood, so clones missing from the pre-surgery sample may reflect undersampling.

The sequence was collected from a boy younger than two with tuberous sclerosis and intractable seizures. The chain is assembled from TRBV7-9 and TRBJ2-7, with 11 bases matching TRBD1. Specimen: peripheral blood, collected roughly 5 months after surgery. The DNA sequence is given as TGTGCCAGCGGGGACAGGGGGTCCTACGAGCAGTACTTC. Translation gives CASGDRGSYEQYF. The variable domain in full, with residues beyond the CDR3 obtained from the reference TRBV7-9 and TRBJ2-7 genes, is DTGVSQNPRHKITKRGQNVTFRCDPISEHNRLYWYRQTLGQGPEFLTYFQNEAQLEKSRLLSDRFSAERPKGSFSTLEIQRTEQGDSAMYLCASGDRGSYEQYFGPGTRLTVT.